The text below deals with one T cell receptor beta chain. It lacks a known antigen. Per-nucleotide qualities are absent, and no much larger clonotype sits a single base away. This specimen comes from a study of regulatory and conventional T cells in RAG deficiency (dated by TCRdb to 2015 to 2018). Context from the whole study: High-throughput TCR beta sequencing was used to compare the diversity and composition of the Treg, conventional CD4+ and CD8+ T cell repertoires of RAG-deficient patients with those of healthy controls. Summary of the overall study and its limitations: Markedly lower Shannon entropy and higher Simpson indices were observed in RAG-deficient patients than in control T-cell subpopulations. For some subjects, some analyses of T-cell subsets were not performed. The CD25-high CD127-low cells sorted from Omenn syndrome patients may be peripherally activated cells rather than true Treg cells. Compared with controls, Omenn syndrome and CID/AS patients had approximately 100-fold fewer unique TCR beta sequences in Treg cells, whereas the reduction in the other subsets was around 9.1-fold. Shorter CDR3 lengths were found in all patient T-cell subsets, and >80% Treg-Tconv repertoire overlap at nucleotide and amino acid level was observed in Omenn syndrome patients.

Reading the germline V gene gives CDR1 SGHTA and CDR2 FQGTGA. The germline V and J ends show losses of 5 bases and 2 bases respectively, and no gene match explains 8 bases of the junction. Including the terminal cysteine and phenylalanine, the CDR3 comprises 16 residues. Only CDR3 DNA is held: 48 bases, read in frame from base 1. The receptor library was made with the immunoSEQ multiplex PCR assay. Genomic DNA from the sorted T-cell subsets was used to amplify rearranged TCR beta chain products, which were then sequenced. The original methods were these. Shannon entropy and Simpson indices were used to measure the diversity of productive TCR beta rearrangements in each repertoire. To gauge clonal expansion, the frequencies of the 100 most abundant productive TCR beta clonotypes among total reads were added together. The TRB repertoires were scored with a self-reactivity index that is based on amino acid usage at CDR3beta positions 6 and 7. Two-way ANOVA was used for repertoire analyses, while Student t or Mann-Whitney tests were used for flow cytometric analyses. In its TCRdb copy, this immuneACCESS table keeps in-frame sequences only and misses some clones. Where compared with another copy, unresolved V genes explain less than half of these, and the others have no known cause. V and J calls and clone size are as listed in that table; D and trimming were resolved from the DNA. The sample table shows 6,000 to 7,500 clones, and roughly four fifths are seen once. The ten largest clones capture 9.5% to 15% of the sample.

Repertoire analyses used several healthy control donors as the comparison group. Before genomic DNA extraction, CD8+ T cells lacking CD4 were purified from blood. These records were also assigned to another study, of regulatory T cells. The second publication reports: The multiplex PCR used 52 forward TRBV primers and 13 reverse TRBJ primers, with assay-based and computational corrections for amplification bias. Patient repertoires showed restricted unique TRB V-J pairs and skewed V and J gene usage, most marked in regulatory T cells. The study compared T-cell receptor beta repertoires of sorted regulatory, conventional CD4+ and CD8+ T cells in CD3G-deficient patients with those in healthy controls. Peripheral blood mononuclear cells were isolated by Ficoll density separation. A FACSAria cell sorter was used to isolate CD3+ CD8+ CD4- T cells. Rearranged TRB loci were amplified from genomic DNA by multiplex PCR within the immunoSEQ assay. Sequencing of the TRB amplicons was done on an Illumina HiSeq platform. Raw sequences were error-filtered and aligned to reference gene sequences by custom algorithms, then analyzed with the immunoSEQ online tools. Frequencies of productive and nonproductive TRB rearrangements were assessed among unique sequences as well as among total sequences. Group comparisons used t tests, Mann-Whitney tests or two-way ANOVA run in Prism software.

The specimen was CD8+ T cells sorted from blood. The sequence joins TRBV7-3 to TRBJ2-3, with TRBD2 identical over 9 junction bases. This TCR derives from a human donor in good health. CDR3 sequence: CASSISTSGSTDTQYF. The nucleotides are TGTGCCAGCAGCATTTCGACTAGCGGCTCCACAGATACGCAGTATTTT.